This entry lists 28 T cell receptor beta chains sequenced from one sample in a study of blood T cell repertoires in COVID-19 (dated by TCRdb to the early 2020s). Libraries came from the immunoSEQ multiplex PCR assay. TCRdb holds this immuneACCESS table with in-frame rearrangements only. Some clones are missing; in checked studies, unresolved V genes explain under half, and the rest has no known cause. This sample gives about 73,000 clones in total; about 83% of them show up just once. Together, the top ten hold around 6% of the sample. Sequenced sample: peripheral blood. The source is a woman aged 55-75 years with acute or convalescent COVID-19.

CDR3 coding DNA: TGCAGCGTTGTAAGTCAGGCTGGAAACACCATATATTTT. This encodes CSVVSQAGNTIYF. The chain combines TRBV29-1 with TRBJ1-3, with D uncertain. CDR1 and CDR2 (germline): SQVTM, ANQGSEA. The germline V and J ends were trimmed by 4 bases and 2 bases, with 9 bases remaining between them. The CDR3 has 13 residues.

The V and J genes are TRBV5-1 and TRBJ2-7; the D gene is possibly TRBD1 (6 bases). This CDR3 spans 16 amino acids. V was trimmed by 5 bases and J by 6 bases, leaving 24 bases between them. Germline values: CDR1 SGHRS, CDR2 YFSETQ. The CDR3 bases are TGCGCCAGCAGTGCAACTCAGGGGAGTTTCAAGGGCGAGCAGTACTTC. Its translation: CASSATQGSFKGEQYF.

V is TRBV7-9 and J is TRBJ2-7; TRBD2 matches at 8 bases. CDR1 SEHNR and CDR2 FQNEAQ come from the germline V gene (reference sequence). CDR3 length equals 15 residues. The V segment lost 7 bases and the J segment 5 bases; nucleotides outside the gene matches: 13. The CDR3 sequence: CASTKVRGGHDEQYF. CDR3 bases: TGTGCCAGCACCAAGGTACGGGGGGGCCATGACGAGCAGTACTTC.

This clone is a singleton in its sample. The chain employs TRBV4-1 and TRBJ1-5; TRBD1 is a possible D gene (6 bases). CDR1 MGHRA and CDR2 YSYEKL come from the germline V gene. The CDR3 runs 16 residues. V was shortened by 0 bases and J by 3 bases, with 12 bases between the two germline ends. The CDR3 nucleotides read TGCGCCAGCAGCCAAGAAGGACAGATTTACAATCAGCCCCAGCATTTT. It translates to CASSQEGQIYNQPQHF.

A word on this clone: Other DNA sequences in the sample encode the same CDR3. This chain links TRBV5-1 with TRBJ2-3, with 10 bases identical to TRBD2. This CDR3 is 16 amino acids long. The junction had 1 base not matched to a gene; V was cut back by 0 bases and J by 0 bases. Germline CDR1 reads SGHRS; CDR2 reads YFSETQ. The CDR3 region has the DNA TGCGCCAGCAGCTTGGTACTAGCGGGGAGCACAGATACGCAGTATTTT. It translates to CASSLVLAGSTDTQYF.

This chain connects TRBV18 to TRBJ1-4; D is uncertain. The CDR3 totals 14 residues. Between the trimmed V and J ends, which lost 3 bases and 8 bases, there was a span of 13 bases. Germline-derived CDR1 and CDR2 are KGHSH and LQKENI. This CDR3 is CASSPPDWREKLFF. CDR3 bases: TGTGCCAGCTCACCTCCTGATTGGAGGGAAAAACTGTTTTTT.

This chain joins TRBV11-2 and TRBJ2-1, with D possibly being TRBD1 (7 bases). CDR3 length equals 15 residues. The V and J ends lost 5 bases and 1 base respectively, with 12 bases between them. In germline, CDR1 is SGHAT, CDR2 FQNNGV. This CDR3 is CASSRPGGSYNEQFF. The CDR3 nucleotides read TGTGCCAGCAGCCGCCCAGGGGGGTCCTACAATGAGCAGTTCTTC.

CDR3 DNA: TGTGCCAGCAGAAAGGACAGGTCAGGCACTGAAGCTTTCTTT. This gives the protein CASRKDRSGTEAFF. The chain couples TRBV7-2 to TRBJ1-1; 7 positions match TRBD1. Germline V gene lookup returns CDR1 SGHTA and CDR2 FQGNSA. Germline trimming cut 6 bases from V and 4 bases from J; bases unmatched to any gene: 8. The CDR3 length is 14 residues.

This clone was counted between two and nine times. This chain uses TRBV10-3 with TRBJ2-2; D is perhaps TRBD1 (5 bases). Germline V gives CDR1 ENHRY, CDR2 SYGVKD. The CDR3 is made up of 14 amino acids. Trimming pared 7 bases from V and 2 bases from J, leaving 11 bases between. The CDR3: CAITDSVNTGELFF. CDR3 nucleotide sequence: TGTGCCATCACCGACAGTGTTAACACCGGGGAGCTGTTTTTT.

The chain employs TRBV12-3 or TRBV12-4 and TRBJ1-2, with 9 positions matching TRBD1. The CDR3 is made up of 13 amino acids. The V segment lost 8 bases and the J segment 7 bases; nucleotides outside the gene matches: 8. The CDR3 sequence is CASGTGSYFGYTF. CDR3 DNA sequence: TGTGCCAGCGGGACAGGGAGTTACTTTGGCTACACCTTC.

V gene TRBV30 combines with J gene TRBJ1-4; 7 bases agree with TRBD1. Germline CDR1 GTSNPN, CDR2 SVGIG (reference sequence). The CDR3 contains 16 residues. V shed 3 bases and J 3 bases; nucleotides not matched to a gene: 10. The CDR3 region has the DNA TGTGCCTGGAGACCGACCAGGGGGGCCTCTAATGAAAAACTGTTTTTT. Translation gives CAWRPTRGASNEKLFF.

This chain links TRBV30 with TRBJ1-1; D is ambiguous. Germline loops: CDR1 GTSNPN, CDR2 SVGIG (reference sequence). The CDR3 contains 13 residues. With 0 bases removed from V and 10 bases from J, the gap between germline ends came to 15 bases. The CDR3 DNA follows: TGTGCCTGGAGTGTCCACAACGTGGCTGGAGCTTTCTTT. As protein: CAWSVHNVAGAFF.

The V and J genes are TRBV4-1 and TRBJ1-5; TRBD1 might be the D (5 bases). Germline CDR1 MGHRA, CDR2 YSYEKL. The V end was cut by 4 bases, the J end by 0 bases, with 13 bases between. The CDR3 is 16 residues long. The CDR3: CASSPTAGNSNQPQHF. The DNA for the CDR3 is TGCGCCAGCAGCCCTACCGCAGGGAATAGCAATCAGCCCCAGCATTTT.

V is TRBV25-1 and J is TRBJ1-2; D is ambiguous. The germline gives CDR1 MGHDK, CDR2 SYGVNS. Trimming left V 3 bases short and J 2 bases short, with 10 bases between. CDR3 size: 14 residues. The CDR3 DNA reads TGTGCCAGCAGTGACGGCGGAAGAAACTATGGCTACACCTTC. Encoded protein: CASSDGGRNYGYTF.

The chain employs TRBV5-4 and TRBJ2-3, with D possibly matching TRBD1 (7 bases). V shed 7 bases and J shed 0 bases, with 15 bases lying between them. In germline, CDR1 is SGHNT, CDR2 YYREEE (reference sequence). The CDR3 runs to 15 residues. CDR3 residues: CASARGAGSTDTQYF. In nucleotides, the CDR3 is TGTGCCAGCGCCAGGGGGGCGGGGAGCACAGATACGCAGTATTTT.

The chain joins TRBV11-2 to TRBJ1-2; TRBD1 is a possible D gene (6 bases). Trimming removed 3 bases at V and 5 bases at J, with 13 bases between. Germline V lookup: CDR1 SGHAT, CDR2 FQNNGV. The length of the CDR3 is 14 residues. The CDR3 loop reads CASSFTTGSYGYTF. The CDR3 DNA sequence: TGTGCCAGCAGCTTTACGACAGGCTCTTATGGCTACACCTTC.

The gene calls are TRBV27 and TRBJ2-1; D call uncertain. The germline V gene has CDR1 MNHEY and CDR2 SMNVEV (reference sequence). The CDR3 has 16 residues. The V and J ends lost 8 bases and 4 bases respectively, with 21 bases between them. CDR3 DNA: TGTGCCAGCGGAGACCTCGCAGCTTACGAATACAATGAGCAGTTCTTC. Protein sequence: CASGDLAAYEYNEQFF.

This clone occurred once. The chain employs TRBV5-1 and TRBJ2-7, with TRBD1 identical over 8 bases. The CDR3 consists of 15 residues. V trimming: 1 base; J trimming: 6 bases; junction bases outside the gene matches: 9. The germline V gene encodes CDR1 SGHRS and CDR2 YFSETQ. The CDR3 nucleotides read TGCGCCAGCAGCTTGAATGCAAACACAGGGGGCGAGCAGTACTTC. Amino acid sequence: CASSLNANTGGEQYF. The full variable domain, rest sourced from reference TRBV5-1 and TRBJ2-7, is KAGVTQTPRYLIKTRGQQVTLSCSPISGHRSVSWYQQTPGQGLQFLFEYFSETQRNKGNFPGRFSGRQFSNSRSEMNVSTLELGDSALYLCASSLNANTGGEQYFGPGTRLTVT.

The rearrangement links TRBV30 to TRBJ1-1; 8 bases agree with TRBD1. Germline V CDR1 and CDR2: GTSNPN, SVGIG (reference sequence). V shed 3 bases and J 11 bases; nucleotides not matched to a gene: 11. The CDR3 has 13 amino acids. In nucleotides, the CDR3 is TGTGCCTGGAGAAGTACAGGACAGGGTGGCGCTTTCTTT. As protein: CAWRSTGQGGAFF.

CDR3 DNA: TGTGCCAGCAGCCAGACAGGATACAATGAGCAGTTCTTC. It yields the protein CASSQTGYNEQFF. This chain connects TRBV12-3 or TRBV12-4 to TRBJ2-1; D may be TRBD1 (6 bases). Trimming took off 6 bases at V and 4 bases at J, with 10 bases between the two ends. This CDR3 is 13 amino acids long.

This chain joins TRBV18 and TRBJ1-4; possibly TRBD1 for D (5 bases). CDR3 size: 14 residues. V was cut by 3 bases and J by 0 bases, with 5 bases left in between. Germline V lookup: CDR1 KGHSH, CDR2 LQKENI. The CDR3 is CASSPTATNEKLFF. Written as DNA, the CDR3 is TGTGCCAGCTCACCGACAGCAACTAATGAAAAACTGTTTTTT.

This chain links TRBV18 with TRBJ1-1; 9 nucleotides match TRBD1. The J segment lost 0 bases and the V segment lost 3 bases, leaving 2 bases of the junction unmatched. This CDR3 is 15 amino acids long. The germline CDR1 and CDR2 sequences are KGHSH and LQKENI. This chain's CDR3 is CASSPGQGVNTEAFF. CDR3 in DNA: TGTGCCAGCTCACCGGGACAGGGAGTGAACACTGAAGCTTTCTTT.

V and J are TRBV7-9 and TRBJ1-3; D is unresolved. The CDR3 length is 14 residues. Germline CDR1 SEHNR, CDR2 FQNEAQ (reference sequence). V shed 2 bases and J shed 4 bases, with 9 bases lying between them. The CDR3 nucleotides are TGTGCCAGCAGCTTATCTGCACAAGGAAACACCATATATTTT. Its protein product is CASSLSAQGNTIYF.

The chain couples TRBV18 to TRBJ1-3; D call uncertain. Trimming shortened V by 3 bases and J by 0 bases, and 15 bases separated the two germline ends. CDR3 length: 17 amino acids. Germline CDR1 and CDR2: KGHSH and LQKENI. The CDR3 spells CASSPPSGQVSGNTIYF. DNA for the CDR3: TGTGCCAGCTCACCTCCCTCCGGTCAGGTCTCTGGAAACACCATATATTTT.

This clone was seen only a few times. The genes are TRBV7-8 and TRBJ2-7, with D unresolved. V shed 3 bases and J shed 1 base, with 13 bases lying between them. This CDR3 has 15 amino acids. Germline V gene sequence: CDR1 SGHVS, CDR2 FQNEAQ. CDR3 sequence: CASSLRPEFSYEQYF. The DNA of the CDR3 is TGTGCCAGCAGCTTGAGGCCAGAATTTTCCTACGAGCAGTACTTC.

V usage is TRBV18 and J usage is TRBJ2-7; the D gene is possibly TRBD2 (5 bases). Per the germline V gene, CDR1 is KGHSH and CDR2 is LQKENI. The V end lost 3 bases, the J end lost 6 bases, and 15 bases lay between the germline ends. The CDR3 spans 14 residues. The CDR3 DNA follows: TGTGCCAGCTCACCGAATAAGGGAGTAAGCGAGCAGTACTTC. It encodes CASSPNKGVSEQYF.

The CDR3 DNA is TGTGCCAGCAGCCCTGGTGGGGGGGCCACGGGGAGTGAGCAGTTCTTC. Translated, it gives CASSPGGGATGSEQFF. This chain connects TRBV9 to TRBJ2-1; tentative D call: TRBD2 (7 bases). Germline V lookup: CDR1 SGDLS, CDR2 YYNGEE. The CDR3 contains 16 residues. V was trimmed by 4 bases and J by 9 bases, leaving 23 bases between them.

V and J are TRBV6-5 and TRBJ1-2; 9 bases are shared with TRBD1. Germline loops: CDR1 MNHEY, CDR2 SVGAGI. CDR3 length equals 14 residues. J was trimmed by 6 bases and V by 6 bases; bases with no gene match: 8. The CDR3: CASRFIQGADGYTF. CDR3 DNA: TGTGCCAGCAGGTTTATACAGGGGGCGGATGGCTACACCTTC.